A selection of T cell receptor beta chains follows, all from one sample in a study of blood T cell repertoires in COVID-19. Method: immunoSEQ multiplex PCR; TCRdb's copy keeps in-frame clones and lacks some. Among about 390,000 clones listed, approximately 89% were seen once. Sequencing was done on a sample of peripheral blood. These receptors were taken from a woman between 55 and 75 years old with COVID-19, enrolled during active disease. CDR3s include the opening cysteine and the closing phenylalanine or tryptophan.

V gene: TRBV5-4; CDR3 protein: CASSSERGGLETQYF
V gene: TRBV7-9; CDR3 protein: CASSLMGQEMHEQYF
V gene: TRBV15; CDR3 protein: CATLAGGTDTQYF
V gene: TRBV18; CDR3 protein: CASSLVSYEQYF
V gene: TRBV30; CDR3 protein: CAWSRLAGHQDTQYF
V gene: TRBV27; CDR3 protein: CASSSLRDRGFSGELFF
V gene: TRBV12-2; CDR3 protein: CASRFRDRGGNTGELFF
V gene: TRBV7-3; CDR3 protein: CASSFNYGSYNEQFF
V gene: TRBV12-5; CDR3 protein: CASGLDSRRDRVKANQPQHF
V gene: TRBV5-1; CDR3 protein: CASSSSGGPQETQYF
V gene: TRBV4-2; CDR3 protein: CASSQESAGTSGEQYF
V gene: TRBV7-2; CDR3 protein: CASSPIAGGRGLNEQFF
V gene: TRBV7-9; CDR3 protein: CASSLWTSYNEQFF
V gene: TRBV25-1; CDR3 protein: CASTSQGAGKSGEKLFF
V gene: TRBV10-3; CDR3 protein: CAISETGNGYTF
V gene: TRBV5-5; CDR3 protein: CASSGQGTTNEKLFF
V gene: TRBV2; CDR3 protein: CASSDGTLNTDTQYF
V gene: TRBV11-3; CDR3 protein: CASILGARGGRTDTQYF
V gene: TRBV28; CDR3 protein: CASSSGQGYYGYTF
V gene: TRBV4-2; CDR3 protein: CASSQDNRVNSPLHF
V gene: TRBV19; CDR3 protein: CASSRDSDSNYGYTF
V gene: TRBV7-3; CDR3 protein: CASSLSVGVTEAFF
V gene: TRBV3-1/TRBV3-2; CDR3 protein: CASSQERRAQYF
V gene: TRBV5-6; CDR3 protein: CASSLGSVYQETQYF
V gene: TRBV7-9; CDR3 protein: CASSAQVDEKLFF
V gene: TRBV10-2; CDR3 protein: CASSYDRSYEQYF
V gene: TRBV23-1; CDR3 protein: CASSQSPGQPQHF
V gene: TRBV4-1; CDR3 protein: CASSSWALSRGNQPQHF
V gene: TRBV20-1; CDR3 protein: CSAKRGETQYF
V gene: TRBV7-2; CDR3 protein: CASSLSGGASDEQFF
V gene: TRBV7-2; CDR3 protein: CASSPRGAAGNTIYF
V gene: TRBV19; CDR3 protein: CASIPTRGAHPGGNEQFF
V gene: TRBV6-4; CDR3 protein: CASSDSIWGHTGELFF
V gene: TRBV9; CDR3 protein: CASSPRGSGGLDNEQFF
V gene: TRBV5-4; CDR3 protein: CASSLVNGGGRGEQFF
V gene: TRBV2; CDR3 protein: CASRGTGSGELFF
V gene: TRBV19; CDR3 protein: CASSPTLGGAKNIQYF
V gene: TRBV5-1; CDR3 protein: CASSLPPGQGESSPLHF
V gene: TRBV6-2/TRBV6-3; CDR3 protein: CASSRTRTTDTQYF
V gene: TRBV18; CDR3 protein: CASSTRDNSNQPQHF
V gene: TRBV30; CDR3 protein: CAWRGRDRATRDTEAFF
V gene: TRBV3-1/TRBV3-2; CDR3 protein: CASSQAFGTSGNEQFF
V gene: TRBV9; CDR3 protein: CASSVRDRSTDTQYF
V gene: TRBV19; CDR3 protein: CASSNLPGSRGYLNNQPQHF
V gene: TRBV18; CDR3 protein: CASSRGTGSGYTF
V gene: TRBV6-1; CDR3 protein: CASSEARWSGRSDTEAFF
V gene: TRBV18; CDR3 protein: CASSSDTNYGYTF
V gene: TRBV7-8; CDR3 protein: CAGGEGRATNEKLFF
V gene: TRBV10-3; CDR3 protein: CAISEGGDLTDTQYF
V gene: TRBV21-1; CDR3 protein: CLTGGKGYTF
V gene: TRBV5-8; CDR3 protein: CATNRRINNQPQHF
V gene: TRBV12-5; CDR3 protein: CASGLIKLGTALTDTQYF
V gene: TRBV9; CDR3 protein: CASSAITGWGDTQYF
V gene: TRBV6-5; CDR3 protein: CASRLERGVQETQYF
V gene: TRBV2; CDR3 protein: CASTPEGQTNTGELFF
V gene: TRBV28; CDR3 protein: CASSSGRRGNYQPQHF
V gene: TRBV19; CDR3 protein: CASSIGRGPASGYTF
V gene: TRBV19; CDR3 protein: CASSISQVGGTDTQYF
V gene: TRBV6-5; CDR3 protein: CASSYSNSINTEAFF